This T cell receptor beta chain is drawn from a study of T cells expressing NK-cell markers. Overall study context: Repertoires of TCR beta were obtained from T cells sorted as CD3+CD56+NKG2C+, CD3+CD56+NKG2C- and CD3+CD56-NKG2C+.

Germline lookup yields CDR1 MNHEY and CDR2 SMNVEV (reference sequence). The CDR3 runs to 14 residues. Production of TCR beta cDNA relied on 5'RACE template switching with UMIs. TCRdb reworked the 5' RACE reads into one entry per CDR3 protein, no DNA. The specimen's table records approximately 380,000 distinct CDR3 sequences. The J gene is TRBJ1-5, the V gene TRBV27. Source material: blood T cells: a sorted CD56 or NKG2C T cell subset, CD4+ or CD8+ T cells, or bulk PBMC T cells (not recorded which). This sequence was found in a man aged 18 to 69 in good health. The CDR3: CASSLYNTGQPQHF.